These T cell receptor beta chains were read from a single sample in a study of blood T cell repertoires in COVID-19. The data were produced by immunoSEQ multiplex PCR, yet TCRdb's version contains in-frame clones alone and is incomplete. Altogether 330,000 or so clones are present, roughly 89% being singletons, with the ten largest covering more than 7.5%. Sequenced: peripheral blood. These receptors came from a man aged 25 to 40 with COVID-19, enrolled during active disease. The CDR3 runs from the conserved cysteine through the conserved F or W. Fields, in order: CDR3 length, V gene, J gene, clone size, D gene, CDR3 protein, CDR3 DNA. The D gene is left open where the match is weak. Size is stated for part of the rows, as once, few or many counts, or as a class when the clone is expanded.

15	TRBV19	TRBJ2-7	-	-	CASSITGQSTYEQYF	TGTGCCAGTAGTATCACCGGACAGAGCACCTACGAGCAGTACTTC
18	TRBV4-2	TRBJ1-2	-	-	CASSQDPTPGLLNYGYTF	TGTGCCAGCAGCCAAGACCCAACTCCGGGACTTTTAAACTATGGCTACACCTTC
17	TRBV18	TRBJ2-1	-	TRBD2	CASSPPGLASGSNEQFF	TGTGCCAGCTCACCACCCGGGTTGGCTAGCGGGAGCAATGAGCAGTTCTTC
11	TRBV12-3/TRBV12-4	TRBJ2-7	-	-	CASSSGYEQYF	TGTGCCAGCAGCTCAGGGTACGAGCAGTACTTC
13	TRBV9	TRBJ2-2	-	-	CASSVSGSGELFF	TGTGCCAGCAGCGTTTCGGGGTCCGGGGAGCTGTTTTTT
13	TRBV7-2	TRBJ2-7	many	TRBD2	CASSLAGGNEQYF	TGTGCCAGCAGCTTAGCGGGGGGGAACGAGCAGTACTTC
12	TRBV6-5	TRBJ2-5	-	-	CASRGIQETQYF	TGTGCCAGCCGCGGGATCCAAGAGACCCAGTACTTC
14	TRBV5-4	TRBJ2-7	-	TRBD1	CASSLQGSSYEQYF	TGTGCCAGCAGCTTACAGGGGAGCTCCTACGAGCAGTACTTC
14	TRBV28	TRBJ1-2	-	-	CASSFPGINYGYTF	TGTGCCAGCAGTTTCCCCGGGATAAACTATGGCTACACCTTC
14	TRBV5-4	TRBJ1-3	-	-	CASSLQGPGNTIYF	TGTGCCAGCAGCTTACAGGGCCCTGGAAACACCATATATTTT
15	TRBV7-9	TRBJ1-1	-	TRBD1	CASSPDRAMNTEAFF	TGTGCCAGCAGCCCCGACAGGGCGATGAACACTGAAGCTTTCTTT
15	TRBV2	TRBJ1-6	-	TRBD1	CASRDGTVSYSPLHF	TGTGCCAGCAGGGACGGGACAGTTAGTTATTCACCCCTCCACTTT
15	TRBV7-8	TRBJ2-2	-	TRBD1	CASSWDRTNTGELFF	TGTGCCAGCAGCTGGGACAGGACCAACACCGGGGAGCTGTTTTTT
16	TRBV6-5	TRBJ2-1	-	TRBD1	CASSSDRASSYNEQFF	TGTGCCAGCAGTTCCGACAGGGCCAGCTCCTACAATGAGCAGTTCTTC
12	TRBV20-1	TRBJ1-5	-	-	CSASEAYQPQHF	TGCAGTGCTAGTGAGGCTTATCAGCCCCAGCATTTT
18	TRBV11-2	TRBJ1-4	-	-	CASSPRGAQGVSNEKLFF	TGTGCCAGCAGCCCGCGGGGGGCGCAGGGCGTCAGTAATGAAAAACTGTTTTTT
14	TRBV9	TRBJ1-1	-	-	CASSPWVGTGEAFF	TGTGCCAGCAGTCCCTGGGTCGGTACAGGGGAAGCTTTCTTT
17	TRBV30	TRBJ2-2	-	TRBD2	CAWSTYRTSGSAGELFF	TGTGCCTGGAGTACTTACCGGACTAGCGGGAGTGCGGGGGAGCTGTTTTTT
14	TRBV7-2	TRBJ1-2	-	TRBD1	CASSFGQAPLGYTF	TGTGCCAGCAGTTTTGGACAGGCCCCTCTTGGCTACACCTTC
14	TRBV19	TRBJ2-3	-	-	CASSTDRTTDTQYF	TGTGCCAGTAGTACCGACAGGACTACAGATACGCAGTATTTT
18	TRBV7-7	TRBJ2-1	-	TRBD2	CASSFRVAGASSYNEQFF	TGTGCCAGCAGCTTTCGGGTAGCGGGGGCTAGCTCCTACAATGAGCAGTTCTTC
15	TRBV6-5	TRBJ1-1	-	-	CASRAFRVSNTEAFF	TGTGCCAGCAGAGCTTTCCGGGTTTCGAACACTGAAGCTTTCTTT